This T cell receptor (beta chain) stems from a study of human T cells and chemical hapten exposure. The study, taken as a whole, reports: The study found that DPC sensitization did not change TCRs above 1 in 1000 frequency.

A single record per CDR3 protein comes from TCRdb applying MiXCR to the RACE reads. The sample yields approximately 33,000 distinct CDR3 sequences, 7.4% seen once. The time point denotes: healthy volunteer bleed at 2 weeks. The authors extracted total RNA from unfractionated whole blood. This clonotype was detected many times. The antigen is undetermined. Sequencing used whole blood. This TCR was sampled from a human donor in good health. Some clones in this sample may be carry-over from other donors' samples.

Here the CDR3 DNA reads TGCAGCGTTGCTTTTGGCGTGGAGACCCAGTACTTC. This codes for CSVAFGVETQYF. The chain links TRBV29-1 to TRBJ2-5; D unclear. With 4 bases removed from V and 5 bases from J, the gap between germline ends came to 11 bases. Germline assignment: CDR1 SQVTM and CDR2 ANQGSEA. This CDR3 comprises 12 residues. The full variable domain, with the rest looked up from reference TRBV29-1 and TRBJ2-5, is SAVISQKPSRDICQRGTSLTIQCQVDSQVTMMFWYRQQPGQSLTLIATANQGSEATYESGFVIDKFPISRPNLTFSTLTVSNMSPEDSSIYLCSVAFGVETQYFGPGTRLLVL.